Listed below are T cell receptor beta chains from one sample, sequenced in a study of cytomegalovirus exposure and HLA in healthy donors. Profiled with immunoSEQ multiplex PCR; TCRdb holds only in-frame clones, not every one. The data show 200,000 to 250,000 clones, 75% to 90% seen once. Sequenced input: PBMCs. These receptors were taken from a woman between 18 and 29 years old in good health and CMV-seronegative. Both conserved end residues are part of each CDR3. Fields, in order: CDR3 length, clone size, V gene, D gene, J gene, CDR3 DNA, CDR3 protein. A D gene is named only where the DNA matches it firmly. Clone size is stated in some rows and not others, as once, few, many or a class when expanded.

15,-,TRBV27,TRBD2,TRBJ2-7,TGTGCCAGCAGTCCTCTAGCGGGAGACGTCTACGAGCAGTACTTC,CASSPLAGDVYEQYF
16,-,TRBV4-2,TRBD2,TRBJ2-3,TGTGCCAGCAGCGACCCGACTAGCGGGAGACCAGATACGCAGTATTTT,CASSDPTSGRPDTQYF
16,once,TRBV29-1,-,TRBJ2-7,TGCAGCGTTGAAGGGTTTAAGGGGCTGACGGATTACGAGCAGTACTTC,CSVEGFKGLTDYEQYF
15,-,TRBV10-3,-,TRBJ1-5,TGTGCCATCAGTGAGGGGGACACCCCGGGTCAGCCCCAGCATTTT,CAISEGDTPGQPQHF
15,-,TRBV6-1,TRBD1,TRBJ1-5,TGTGCCAGCAGAGCCGGGACAGGTAGCAATCAGCCCCAGCATTTT,CASRAGTGSNQPQHF
13,few,TRBV4-1,-,TRBJ1-2,TGCGCCAGCAGCCAAGAGACATCCTATGGCTACACCTTC,CASSQETSYGYTF
15,once,TRBV30,-,TRBJ1-3,TGTGCCTGGAGTGTAGGGAAGGGATGGGGAAACACCATATATTTT,CAWSVGKGWGNTIYF
13,-,TRBV13,-,TRBJ2-1,TGTGCCAGCAGCCACCGCCCCAGCGATGAGCAGTTCTTC,CASSHRPSDEQFF
14,-,TRBV5-1,-,TRBJ1-1,TGCGCCAGCACAAACCGACAGGAACTCCCTGAAGCTTTCTTT,CASTNRQELPEAFF
12,-,TRBV6-5,-,TRBJ2-1,TGTGCCAGCAGTAGGGTCCCGGATGAGCAGTTCTTC,CASSRVPDEQFF
14,few,TRBV5-1,TRBD1,TRBJ1-5,TGCGCCAGCAGCCCGGGGACAGGGAGACAGCCCCAGCATTTT,CASSPGTGRQPQHF
14,-,TRBV6-5,-,TRBJ1-1,TGTGCCAGCAGAGCGGGACGGCAGAACACTGAAGCTTTCTTT,CASRAGRQNTEAFF
15,-,TRBV10-2,-,TRBJ1-4,TGCGCCAGCACCGAAGGTGGGGTTCGCGGGGGAAAACTGTTTTTT,CASTEGGVRGGKLFF
11,-,TRBV28,-,TRBJ2-2,TGTGCCAGCAGTTTCCCCGGGGAGCTGTTTTTT,CASSFPGELFF
15,-,TRBV27,-,TRBJ2-6,TGTGCCAGCAGGGGACATCGCTCTGGGGCCAACGTCCTGACTTTC,CASRGHRSGANVLTF
14,-,TRBV27,-,TRBJ1-1,TGTGCCAGCAGGTCCGGGGCCATGAACACTGAAGCTTTCTTT,CASRSGAMNTEAFF
14,once,TRBV11-2,-,TRBJ2-3,TGTGCCAGCAGCACCACGGACCGGCCAGATACGCAGTATTTT,CASSTTDRPDTQYF
13,-,TRBV27,-,TRBJ1-2,TGTGCCAGCAGTGAGGTATCACCCTATGGCTACACCTTC,CASSEVSPYGYTF
15,-,TRBV30,TRBD1,TRBJ1-3,TGTGCCTGGAGCCGGGACAGGGCAGCTGGAAACACCATATATTTT,CAWSRDRAAGNTIYF
13,few,TRBV2,TRBD2,TRBJ2-7,TGTGCCAGCGGGGCGGGACTAGTCGCCGAGCAGTACTTC,CASGAGLVAEQYF
17,-,TRBV2,-,TRBJ2-7,TGTGCCAGCAGTGACGGCCACGCGGGGTCGAGCTCCTACGAGCAGTACTTC,CASSDGHAGSSSYEQYF
14,-,TRBV27,-,TRBJ1-5,TGTGCCAGCAGGGTGGCAGCAAGCAATCAGCCCCAGCATTTT,CASRVAASNQPQHF
17,-,TRBV11-2,TRBD1,TRBJ2-2,TGTGCCAGCAGTTCTGGGACAGGGAGGGGAAACACCGGGGAGCTGTTTTTT,CASSSGTGRGNTGELFF
13,many,TRBV7-2,-,TRBJ1-4,TGTGCCAGCAGCTTGACCACTAATGAAAAACTGTTTTTT,CASSLTTNEKLFF
16,once,TRBV2,-,TRBJ2-2,TGTGCCAGCAGCCCAGAGGGGGGAGCGAACACCGGGGAGCTGTTTTTT,CASSPEGGANTGELFF
17,-,TRBV27,-,TRBJ1-3,TGTGCCAGCAGTAGAGGAGTTGGTGGGGGTGGGGGAAACACCATATATTTT,CASSRGVGGGGGNTIYF
14,-,TRBV6-1,TRBD2,TRBJ2-5,TGTGCCAGCAGTGAAGCGCTGGGGGGGGAGACCCAGTACTTC,CASSEALGGETQYF
16,-,TRBV7-3,TRBD2,TRBJ2-5,TGTGCCAGCAGCTTAAATCCTAGCGGGAGCGGTGAGACCCAGTACTTC,CASSLNPSGSGETQYF
13,-,TRBV6-6,-,TRBJ1-2,TGTGCCAGCAGCCCCGGGACGGTCTATGGCTACACCTTC,CASSPGTVYGYTF
12,-,TRBV7-2,-,TRBJ2-7,TGTGCCAGCAGCTCTATACGGGGGGAGCAGTACTTC,CASSSIRGEQYF
14,-,TRBV5-6,-,TRBJ1-2,TGTGCCAGCAGCTTGGGGAATAGTCTAGATGGCTACACCTTC,CASSLGNSLDGYTF
15,-,TRBV5-6,-,TRBJ1-2,TGTGCCAGCAGCTACGTCCTAACCTATAACTATGGCTACACCTTC,CASSYVLTYNYGYTF
13,-,TRBV27,-,TRBJ1-4,TGTGCCAGCAGTCTCCTTCGGGGCGGGAAACTGTTTTTT,CASSLLRGGKLFF
12,-,TRBV19,-,TRBJ1-6,TGTGCCAGTAGTATCACCTCGGGGGCCCTCCACTTT,CASSITSGALHF
13,once,TRBV6-5,TRBD1,TRBJ2-7,TGTGCCAGCAGCCGAAAGGGGGCCGGCGAGCAGTACTTC,CASSRKGAGEQYF
17,-,TRBV6-1,TRBD1,TRBJ1-1,TGTGCCAGCAGTGAAGGGAGGGGGACAGGGGAGAACACTGAAGCTTTCTTT,CASSEGRGTGENTEAFF
19,-,TRBV9,-,TRBJ2-3,TGTGCCAGCAGCGTCTCCGACAGGGTATTCGGGAGCGGCACAGATACGCAGTATTTT,CASSVSDRVFGSGTDTQYF
15,-,TRBV6-1,TRBD1,TRBJ2-1,TGTGCCAGTAAATACGGGACAGGGGGCTACAATGAGCAGTTCTTC,CASKYGTGGYNEQFF
14,-,TRBV27,-,TRBJ1-1,TGTGCCAGCAGTCCGGACAGTAGGAACACTGAAGCTTTCTTT,CASSPDSRNTEAFF
14,-,TRBV27,TRBD2,TRBJ2-3,TGTGCCAGCAAAGGTGGCGGGGGGTTAGTTACGCAGTATTTT,CASKGGGGLVTQYF
15,-,TRBV6-1,-,TRBJ1-1,TGTGCCAGCAGTGATGGACAGCTTATGAACACTGAAGCTTTCTTT,CASSDGQLMNTEAFF
13,-,TRBV27,-,TRBJ2-2,TGTGCCAGCGGGCGGACGAACACCGGGGAGCTGTTTTTT,CASGRTNTGELFF
15,once,TRBV2,TRBD2,TRBJ2-1,TGTGCCAGCAGTGAAGCGCGGGCGGGGGGTATTGAGCAGTTCTTC,CASSEARAGGIEQFF
15,once,TRBV5-1,-,TRBJ2-7,TGCGCCAGCAGCGGATCCCCGGGACTTCCCTTCCAGCAGTACTTC,CASSGSPGLPFQQYF
14,-,TRBV5-6,-,TRBJ1-3,TGTGCCAGCAGCTTGCACAGACTTGGAAACACCATATATTTT,CASSLHRLGNTIYF
18,-,TRBV4-1,-,TRBJ1-5,TGCGCCAGCAGCCAAGATATATATGCTGTCAGGGTCAATCAGCCCCAGCATTTT,CASSQDIYAVRVNQPQHF
14,-,TRBV9,-,TRBJ1-1,TGTGCCAGCAGCGTAGGCTTGGGTGGCACTGAAGCTTTCTTT,CASSVGLGGTEAFF
11,-,TRBV27,-,TRBJ2-1,TGTGCCAGCAGTTTAGGAGGGACTCAGTTCTTC,CASSLGGTQFF